This T cell receptor beta chain was obtained from a study of T cells after yellow fever vaccination. Findings and limits, study-wide: Across the CD4 and CD8 compartments, a small share of clonotypes was present in both. Abundant bulk-derived clonotypes could contaminate FACS-sorted repertoires. Most primary-vaccination clones recurred post-booster (roughly 96% CD4, 88% CD8).

TCRdb reanalysed the 5' RACE reads using MiXCR and keeps one entry per CDR3 protein. The repertoire holds fewer than 350,000 distinct CDR3 sequences, 8.5% to 9% seen once, with approximately 18% in the top ten. The CDR3 runs 13 residues. Germline V CDR1 and CDR2: SEHNR, FQNEAQ (reference sequence). V lost 5 bases and J 14 bases, leaving 16 bases between the germline ends. In regard to this clonotype: Its antigen remains unidentified.

This specimen consisted of PBMCs, obtained on the day of the first yellow fever vaccination. The chain combines TRBV7-9 with TRBJ1-6; D is unclear. The origin of this receptor is a man in his late teens or twenties who received the YFV17D yellow fever vaccine. The DNA of the CDR3 is TGTGCCAGCAGCCTCGCACTGCCGGGAACCCTCCACTTT. This encodes CASSLALPGTLHF.